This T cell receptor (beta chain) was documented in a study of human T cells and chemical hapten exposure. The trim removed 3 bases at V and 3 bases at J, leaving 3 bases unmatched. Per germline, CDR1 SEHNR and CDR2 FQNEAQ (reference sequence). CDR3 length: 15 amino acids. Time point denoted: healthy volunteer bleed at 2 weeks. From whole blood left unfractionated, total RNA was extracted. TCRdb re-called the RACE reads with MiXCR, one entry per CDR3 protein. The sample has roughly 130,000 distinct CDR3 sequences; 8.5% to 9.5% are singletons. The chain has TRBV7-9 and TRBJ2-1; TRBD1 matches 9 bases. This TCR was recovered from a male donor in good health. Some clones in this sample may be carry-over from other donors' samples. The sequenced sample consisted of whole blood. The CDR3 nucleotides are TGTGCCAGCAGCTTCGGGACAGGGATCTACAATGAGCAGTTCTTC. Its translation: CASSFGTGIYNEQFF.